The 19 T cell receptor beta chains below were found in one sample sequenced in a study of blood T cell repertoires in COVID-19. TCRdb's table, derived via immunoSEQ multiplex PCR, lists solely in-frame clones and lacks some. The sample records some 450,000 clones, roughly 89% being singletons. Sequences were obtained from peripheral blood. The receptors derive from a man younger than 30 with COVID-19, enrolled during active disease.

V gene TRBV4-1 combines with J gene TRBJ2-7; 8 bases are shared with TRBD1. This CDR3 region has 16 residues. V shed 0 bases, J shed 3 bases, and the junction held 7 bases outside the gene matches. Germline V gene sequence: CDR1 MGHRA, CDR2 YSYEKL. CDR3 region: CASSQDGAGGLYEQYF. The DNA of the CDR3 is TGCGCCAGCAGCCAAGACGGCGCAGGGGGCCTCTACGAGCAGTACTTC.

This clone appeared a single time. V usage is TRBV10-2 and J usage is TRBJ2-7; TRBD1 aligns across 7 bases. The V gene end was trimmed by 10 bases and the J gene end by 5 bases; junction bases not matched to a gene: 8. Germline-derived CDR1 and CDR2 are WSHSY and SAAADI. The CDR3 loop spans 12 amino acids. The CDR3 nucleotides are TGCGCCACGGGACAGCCCCGTGACGAGCAGTACTTC. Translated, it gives CATGQPRDEQYF.

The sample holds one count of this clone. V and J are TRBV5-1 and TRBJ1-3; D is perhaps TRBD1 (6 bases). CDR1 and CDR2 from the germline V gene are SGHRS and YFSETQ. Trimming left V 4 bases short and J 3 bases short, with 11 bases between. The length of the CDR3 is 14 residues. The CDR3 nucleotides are TGCGCCAGCAGCACACAGGGAGATGGAAACACCATATATTTT. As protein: CASSTQGDGNTIYF. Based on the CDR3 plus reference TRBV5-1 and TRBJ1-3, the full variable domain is KAGVTQTPRYLIKTRGQQVTLSCSPISGHRSVSWYQQTPGQGLQFLFEYFSETQRNKGNFPGRFSGRQFSNSRSEMNVSTLELGDSALYLCASSTQGDGNTIYFGEGSWLTVV.

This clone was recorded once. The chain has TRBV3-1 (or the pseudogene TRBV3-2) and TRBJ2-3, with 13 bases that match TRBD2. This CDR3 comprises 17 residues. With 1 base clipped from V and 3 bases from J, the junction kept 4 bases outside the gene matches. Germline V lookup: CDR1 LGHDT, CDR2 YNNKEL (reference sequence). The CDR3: CASSQAGTSGVTDTQYF. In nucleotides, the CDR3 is TGTGCCAGCAGCCAAGCTGGGACTAGCGGGGTGACAGATACGCAGTATTTT.

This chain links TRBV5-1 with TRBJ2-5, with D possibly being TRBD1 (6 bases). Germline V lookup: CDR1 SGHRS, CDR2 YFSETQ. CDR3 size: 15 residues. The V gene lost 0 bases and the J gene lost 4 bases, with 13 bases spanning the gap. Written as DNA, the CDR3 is TGCGCCAGCAGCTTGGGAGGGGGAGTAGGAGAGACCCAGTACTTC. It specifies CASSLGGGVGETQYF.

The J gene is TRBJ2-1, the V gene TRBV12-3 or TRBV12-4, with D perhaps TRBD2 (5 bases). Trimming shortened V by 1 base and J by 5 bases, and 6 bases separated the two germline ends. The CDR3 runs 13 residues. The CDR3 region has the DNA TGTGCCAGCAGTTTAGATAGCGACAATGAGCAGTTCTTC. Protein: CASSLDSDNEQFF.

CDR3 nucleotide sequence: TGCGCCAGCAGCTTGGTAGGACAGGGGATTCTCGAGCAGTACTTC. It is translated as CASSLVGQGILEQYF. The chain recombines TRBV5-1 with TRBJ2-7; 9 nucleotides line up with TRBD1. CDR3 length: 15 residues. With 0 bases clipped from V and 6 bases from J, the junction kept 7 bases outside the gene matches. Germline V gene sequence: CDR1 SGHRS, CDR2 YFSETQ.

In DNA form, the CDR3 reads TGTGCCACCAGCAGGGGACAGGGTAGACCAGGGGGTTACAATGAGCAGTTCTTC. It yields the protein CATSRGQGRPGGYNEQFF. The V and J genes are TRBV15 and TRBJ2-1; 9 positions match TRBD1. Germline-derived CDR1 and CDR2 are LNHNV and YYDKDF (reference sequence). The CDR3 is made up of 18 amino acids. Germline trimming cut 3 bases from V and 4 bases from J; bases unmatched to any gene: 13.

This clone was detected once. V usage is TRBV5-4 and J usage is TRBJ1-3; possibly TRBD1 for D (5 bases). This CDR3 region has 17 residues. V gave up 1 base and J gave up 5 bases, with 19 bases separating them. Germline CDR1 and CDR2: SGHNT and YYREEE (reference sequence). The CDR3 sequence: CASSLKATGRERNTIYF. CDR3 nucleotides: TGTGCCAGCAGCTTGAAAGCTACAGGACGAGAGAGAAACACCATATATTTT.

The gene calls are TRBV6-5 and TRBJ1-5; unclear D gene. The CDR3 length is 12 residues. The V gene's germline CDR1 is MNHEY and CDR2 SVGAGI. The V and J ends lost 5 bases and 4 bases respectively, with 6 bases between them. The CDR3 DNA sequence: TGTGCCAGCAGTCAGAGGAATCAGCCCCAGCATTTT. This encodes CASSQRNQPQHF.

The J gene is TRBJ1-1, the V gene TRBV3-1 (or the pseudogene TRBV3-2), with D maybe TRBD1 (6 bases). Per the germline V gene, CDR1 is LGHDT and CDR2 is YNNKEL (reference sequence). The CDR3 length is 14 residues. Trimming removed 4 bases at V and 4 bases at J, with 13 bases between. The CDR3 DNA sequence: TGTGCCAGCAGCCCCTTTACAGGGATCACTGAAGCTTTCTTT. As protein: CASSPFTGITEAFF.

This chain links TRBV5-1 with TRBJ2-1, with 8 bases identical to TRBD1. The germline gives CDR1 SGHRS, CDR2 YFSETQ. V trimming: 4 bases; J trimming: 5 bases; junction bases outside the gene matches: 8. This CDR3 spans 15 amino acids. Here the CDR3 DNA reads TGCGCCAGCAGCCGCACGGACAGGGCCAACAATGAGCAGTTCTTC. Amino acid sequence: CASSRTDRANNEQFF.

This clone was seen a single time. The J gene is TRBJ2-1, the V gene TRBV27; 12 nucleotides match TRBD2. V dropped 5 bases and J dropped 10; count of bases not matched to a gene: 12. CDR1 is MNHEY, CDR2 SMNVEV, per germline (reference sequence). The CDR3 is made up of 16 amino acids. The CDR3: CASSPVASGGAREQFF. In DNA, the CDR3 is TGTGCCAGCAGTCCCGTGGCTAGCGGGGGGGCCCGAGAGCAGTTCTTC.

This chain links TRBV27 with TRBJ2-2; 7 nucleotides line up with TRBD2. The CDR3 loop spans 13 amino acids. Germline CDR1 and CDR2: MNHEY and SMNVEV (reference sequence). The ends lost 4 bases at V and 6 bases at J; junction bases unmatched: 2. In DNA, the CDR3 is TGTGCCAGCAGTTATCGGGGGGCCGGGGAGCTGTTTTTT. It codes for CASSYRGAGELFF.

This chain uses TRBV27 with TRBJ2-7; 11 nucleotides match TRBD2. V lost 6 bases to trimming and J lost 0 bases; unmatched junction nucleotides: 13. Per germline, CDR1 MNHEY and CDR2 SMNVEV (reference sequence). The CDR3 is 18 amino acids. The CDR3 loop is CASRAGLAGGRSSYEQYF. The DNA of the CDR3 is TGTGCCAGCAGGGCCGGGCTAGCGGGGGGCCGCAGCTCCTACGAGCAGTACTTC.

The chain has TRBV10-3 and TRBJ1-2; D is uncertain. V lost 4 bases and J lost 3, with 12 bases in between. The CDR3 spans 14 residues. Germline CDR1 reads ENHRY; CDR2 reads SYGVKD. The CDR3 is CAISGGGLDYGYTF. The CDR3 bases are TGTGCCATCAGTGGTGGAGGGCTGGACTATGGCTACACCTTC.

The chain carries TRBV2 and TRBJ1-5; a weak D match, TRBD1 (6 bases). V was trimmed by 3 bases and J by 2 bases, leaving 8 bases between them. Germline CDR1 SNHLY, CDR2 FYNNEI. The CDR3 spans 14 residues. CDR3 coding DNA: TGTGCCAGCAGTGAGTCAGGGGGCAATCAGCCCCAGCATTTT. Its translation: CASSESGGNQPQHF.

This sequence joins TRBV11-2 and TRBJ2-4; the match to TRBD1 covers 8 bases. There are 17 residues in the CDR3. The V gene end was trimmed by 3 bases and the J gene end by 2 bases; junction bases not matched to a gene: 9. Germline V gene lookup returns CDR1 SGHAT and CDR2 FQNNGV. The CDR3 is CASSFPRQGKTKNIQYF. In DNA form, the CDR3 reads TGTGCCAGCAGCTTTCCCCGACAGGGGAAAACCAAAAACATTCAGTACTTC. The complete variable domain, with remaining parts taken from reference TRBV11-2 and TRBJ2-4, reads EAGVAQSPRYKIIEKRQSVAFWCNPISGHATLYWYQQILGQGPKLLIQFQNNGVVDDSQLPKDRFSAERLKGVDSTLKIQPAKLEDSAVYLCASSFPRQGKTKNIQYFGAGTRLSVL.

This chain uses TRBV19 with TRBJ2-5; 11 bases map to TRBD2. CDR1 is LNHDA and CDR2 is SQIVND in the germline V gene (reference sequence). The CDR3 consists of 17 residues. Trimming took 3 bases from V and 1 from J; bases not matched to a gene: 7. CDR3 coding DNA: TGTGCCAGTAGTATCTCGACTAGCGGGGCCTCCCAAGAGACCCAGTACTTC. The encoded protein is CASSISTSGASQETQYF.